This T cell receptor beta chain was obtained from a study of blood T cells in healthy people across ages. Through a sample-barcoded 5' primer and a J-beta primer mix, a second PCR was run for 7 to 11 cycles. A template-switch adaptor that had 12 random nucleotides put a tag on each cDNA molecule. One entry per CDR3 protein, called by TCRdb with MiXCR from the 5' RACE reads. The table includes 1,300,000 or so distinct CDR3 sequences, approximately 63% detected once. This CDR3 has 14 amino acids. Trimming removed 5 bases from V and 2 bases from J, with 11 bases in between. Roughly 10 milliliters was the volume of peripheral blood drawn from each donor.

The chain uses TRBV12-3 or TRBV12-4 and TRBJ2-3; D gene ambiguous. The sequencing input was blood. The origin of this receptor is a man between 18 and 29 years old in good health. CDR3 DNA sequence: TGTGCCAGCAGTAAGACCGGGCACACAGATACGCAGTATTTT. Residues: CASSKTGHTDTQYF.